The clone carrying this T cell receptor beta chain was seen a single time. The antigen remains undetermined. Here immunoSEQ multiplex PCR was the method, and the copy in TCRdb shows in-frame clones only, minus some. This table holds some 42,000 clones, about 81% found once. The sample is drawn from a study of OX40 agonist ivuxolimab in advanced cancers. For the study at large: Patients assigned to dose escalation were diagnosed with hepatocellular carcinoma, melanoma, renal cell or head and neck cancer. Study conclusions and caveats: The expanded peripheral T cells' antigen specificity was not determined. At 0.1 to 3.0 mg/kg and by week 6, clonal expansion occurred in CD4+ and CD8+ blood T cells.

This CDR3 contains 15 residues. Germline values: CDR1 ENHRY, CDR2 SYGVKD. Trimming removed 4 bases from V and 6 bases from J; junction bases left unmatched: 12. The chain carries TRBV10-3 and TRBJ2-7; the match to TRBD2 covers 7 bases. The sequenced sample was CD4+ or CD8+ T cells sorted from blood, obtained in a trial of the OX40 agonist ivuxolimab. This TCR was recovered from an adult with an advanced solid tumor such as melanoma, head and neck, liver or kidney cancer. The CDR3: CAISALVGGSSEQYV. The CDR3 DNA is TGTGCCATCAGTGCCCTCGTGGGCGGGAGTTCCGAGCAGTACGTC.